The clone carrying this TCR beta chain was counted ten times or more. Its antigen remains unknown. This entry belongs to a study of T cells in Graves' hyperthyroidism and ophthalmopathy. Whole-study results and caveats: A model of 13 V-J features distinguished ophthalmopathy from stable hyperthyroidism.

Inclusion characteristics of ophthalmopathy patients comprised a Clinical Activity Score of at least 3, a NOSPECS grade of at least 4, and duration under 3 months. Diagnoses used clinical symptoms, serum thyroxine and TRAb, thyroid ultrasound and orbital computed tomography. Amplification targeted TCR beta CDR3 regions from RNA transcripts. A set of HTBI primers served as the primers for a first-round RT-PCR of the TCR CDR3. A single record per CDR3 protein comes from TCRdb applying MiXCR to the multiplex PCR reads. The profile shows fewer than 650,000 distinct CDR3 sequences, about 14% of them singletons. Trimming cost V 2 bases and J 5 bases, with 4 bases left between them. The germline V gene has CDR1 SGHTA and CDR2 FQGNSA. This CDR3 region has 12 residues.

The sequenced material came from blood. This sequence was found in a woman aged 40-49 years with Graves' ophthalmopathy. The V gene is TRBV7-2, the J gene TRBJ1-3; no firm D call. CDR3 in amino acids: CASSLMRNTIYF. CDR3 sequence (DNA): TGTGCCAGCAGCTTAATGAGAAACACCATATATTTT. The full variable domain, its missing parts supplied by reference TRBV7-2 and TRBJ1-3, is GAGVSQSPSNKVTEKGKDVELRCDPISGHTALYWYRQSLGQGLEFLIYFQGNSAPDKSGLPSDRFSAERTGGSVSTLTIQRTQQEDSAVYLCASSLMRNTIYFGEGSWLTVV.